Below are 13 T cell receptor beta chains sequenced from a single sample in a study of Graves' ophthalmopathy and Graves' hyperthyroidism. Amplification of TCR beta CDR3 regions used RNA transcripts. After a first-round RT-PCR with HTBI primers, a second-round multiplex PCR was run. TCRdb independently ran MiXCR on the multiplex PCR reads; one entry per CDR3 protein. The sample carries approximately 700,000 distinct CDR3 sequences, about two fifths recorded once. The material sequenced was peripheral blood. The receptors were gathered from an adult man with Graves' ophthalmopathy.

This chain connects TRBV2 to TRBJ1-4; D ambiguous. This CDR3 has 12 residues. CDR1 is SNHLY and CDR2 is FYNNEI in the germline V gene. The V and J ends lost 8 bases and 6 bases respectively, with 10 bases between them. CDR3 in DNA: TGTGCCAGCGCGGGCGGGTATGAAAAACTGTTTTTT. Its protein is CASAGGYEKLFF.

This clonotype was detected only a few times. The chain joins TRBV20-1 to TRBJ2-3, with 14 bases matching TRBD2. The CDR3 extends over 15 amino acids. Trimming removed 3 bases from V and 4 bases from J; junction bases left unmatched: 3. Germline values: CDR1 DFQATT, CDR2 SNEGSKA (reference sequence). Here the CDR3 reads CSARGLAGAPDTQYF. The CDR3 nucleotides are TGCAGTGCTAGGGGACTAGCGGGAGCCCCAGATACGCAGTATTTT.

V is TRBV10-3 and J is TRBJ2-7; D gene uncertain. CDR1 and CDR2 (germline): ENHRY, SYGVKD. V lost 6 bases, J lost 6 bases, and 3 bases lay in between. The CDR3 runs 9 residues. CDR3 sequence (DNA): TGTGCCATCAGCGGCGAGCAGTACTTC. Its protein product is CAISGEQYF.

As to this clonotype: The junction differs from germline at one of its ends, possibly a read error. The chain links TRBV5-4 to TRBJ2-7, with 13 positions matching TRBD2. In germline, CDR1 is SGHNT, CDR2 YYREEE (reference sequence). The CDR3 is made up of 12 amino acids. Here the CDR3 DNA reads TGTGCCAGCAGCTTGGAAGGACTAGCGGGGGACTTC. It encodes CASSLEGLAGDF.

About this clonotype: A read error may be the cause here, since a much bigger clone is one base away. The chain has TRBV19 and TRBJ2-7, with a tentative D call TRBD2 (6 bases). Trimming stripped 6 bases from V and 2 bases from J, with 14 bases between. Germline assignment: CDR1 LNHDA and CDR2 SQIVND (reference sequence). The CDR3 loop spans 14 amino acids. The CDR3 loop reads CASSGSSVPYEQYF. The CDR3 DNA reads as TGTGCCAGTAGCGGGAGTAGCGTACCCTACGAGCAGTACTTC.

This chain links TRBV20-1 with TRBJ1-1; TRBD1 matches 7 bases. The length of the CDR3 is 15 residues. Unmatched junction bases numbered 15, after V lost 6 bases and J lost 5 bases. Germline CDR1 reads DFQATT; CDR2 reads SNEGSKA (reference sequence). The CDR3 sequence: CSAIEIGGRRTEAFF. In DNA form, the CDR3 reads TGCAGTGCCATAGAAATAGGGGGCCGGAGGACTGAAGCTTTCTTT.

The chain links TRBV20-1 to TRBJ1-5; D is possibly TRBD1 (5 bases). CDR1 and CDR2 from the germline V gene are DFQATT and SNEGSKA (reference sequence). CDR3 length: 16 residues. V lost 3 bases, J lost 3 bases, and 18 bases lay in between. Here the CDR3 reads CSARAPTEYANQPQHF. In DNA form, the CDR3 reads TGCAGTGCTAGGGCCCCGACAGAGTATGCCAATCAGCCCCAGCATTTT.

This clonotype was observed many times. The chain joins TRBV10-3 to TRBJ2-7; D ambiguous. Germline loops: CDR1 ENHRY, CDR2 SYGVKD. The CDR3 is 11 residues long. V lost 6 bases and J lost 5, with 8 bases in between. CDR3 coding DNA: TGTGCCATCAGGGCCGAAAACGAGCAGTACTTC. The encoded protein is CAIRAENEQYF.

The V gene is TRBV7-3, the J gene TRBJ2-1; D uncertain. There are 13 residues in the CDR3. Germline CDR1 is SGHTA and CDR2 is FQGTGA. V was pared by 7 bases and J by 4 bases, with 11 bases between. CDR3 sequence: CASTSGAYNEQFF. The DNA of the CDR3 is TGTGCCAGCACCTCCGGAGCATACAATGAGCAGTTCTTC.

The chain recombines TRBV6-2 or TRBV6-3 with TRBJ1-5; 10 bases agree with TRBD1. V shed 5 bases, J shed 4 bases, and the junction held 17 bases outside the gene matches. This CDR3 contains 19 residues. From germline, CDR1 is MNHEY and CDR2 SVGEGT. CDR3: CASSTLTGGLFGWNQPQHF. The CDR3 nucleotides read TGTGCCAGCAGTACCTTGACAGGGGGCCTGTTTGGTTGGAATCAGCCCCAGCATTTT.

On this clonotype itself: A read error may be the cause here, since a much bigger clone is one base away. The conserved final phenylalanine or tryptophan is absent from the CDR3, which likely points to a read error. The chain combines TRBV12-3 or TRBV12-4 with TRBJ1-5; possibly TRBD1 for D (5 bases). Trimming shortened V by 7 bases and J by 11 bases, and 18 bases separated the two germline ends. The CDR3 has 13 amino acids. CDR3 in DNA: TGTGCCAGCATGGACTCGGTAGGGGTGTCCCAGCATCTT. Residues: CASMDSVGVSQHL.

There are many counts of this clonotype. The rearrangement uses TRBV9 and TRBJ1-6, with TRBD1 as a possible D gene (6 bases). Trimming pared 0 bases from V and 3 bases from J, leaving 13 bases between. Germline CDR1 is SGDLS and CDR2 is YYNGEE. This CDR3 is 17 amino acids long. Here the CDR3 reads CASSVGNGTFYNSPLHF. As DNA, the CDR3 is TGTGCCAGCAGCGTAGGAAACGGGACATTCTATAATTCACCCCTCCACTTT.

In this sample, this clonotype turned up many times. This CDR3 reads CASSLHPGGLQETQYF. CDR3 nucleotide sequence: TGTGCCAGCAGCTTACATCCAGGGGGGCTCCAAGAGACCCAGTACTTC. V and J are TRBV7-9 and TRBJ2-5, with D possibly matching TRBD1 (7 bases). V lost 2 bases to trimming and J lost 1 base, with 14 bases between them. The CDR3 loop spans 16 amino acids. CDR1 is SEHNR and CDR2 is FQNEAQ in the germline V gene (reference sequence). The whole variable domain, filled in from reference TRBV7-9 and TRBJ2-5, reads DTGVSQNPRHKITKRGQNVTFRCDPISEHNRLYWYRQTLGQGPEFLTYFQNEAQLEKSRLLSDRFSAERPKGSFSTLEIQRTEQGDSAMYLCASSLHPGGLQETQYFGPGTRLLVL.